One TCR beta chain is described in this entry. This record belongs to a study of T cells after yellow fever vaccination. CDR1 is LGHNA and CDR2 is YSLEER in the germline V gene. This CDR3 is 15 amino acids long. Trimming stripped 0 bases from V and 5 bases from J, with 13 bases between. TCRdb analysed the 5' RACE reads with MiXCR anew, one entry per CDR3 protein. The profile shows some 340,000 distinct CDR3 sequences, roughly 4.3% of them singletons. V is TRBV4-3 and J is TRBJ1-2; D gene unclear. The sequencing here drew on PBMCs, taken 5 days after the yellow fever booster vaccination. The TCR sequence derives from a young man who received the YFV17D yellow fever vaccine. DNA of the CDR3: TGCGCCAGCAGCCAAGATGGGAGGGCGGCGTATGGCTACACCTTC. Its protein is CASSQDGRAAYGYTF.